Presented here are 28 T cell receptor beta chains from one specimen sequenced in a study of T-cell memory formation after mild COVID-19. TCRdb itself ran the 5' RACE reads through MiXCR, one entry per CDR3 protein. The table lists 340,000 or so distinct CDR3 sequences, approximately 13% of them singletons. The specimen sequenced was PBMCs or a T cell subset sorted from them (not recorded which). The origin of the receptors is a young man who had mild COVID-19 (a few samples of this study predate the infection). Cell type and time point are not known.

This rearrangement joins TRBV20-1 to TRBJ1-1; TRBD1 aligns across 12 bases. CDR1 and CDR2 (germline): DFQATT, SNEGSKA (reference sequence). There are 13 residues in the CDR3. Here the CDR3 reads CRGQGAMNTEAFF. CDR3 nucleotides: TGCAGGGGACAGGGGGCGATGAACACTGAAGCTTTCTTT.

In its sample, this clonotype was seen a few times. The CDR3: CASSLIQGAREKLFF. CDR3 bases: TGCGCCAGCAGCCTAATACAGGGGGCTCGGGAAAAACTGTTTTTT. This chain links TRBV4-3 with TRBJ1-4, with TRBD1 matching 9 bases. The V segment lost 4 bases and the J segment 8 bases; nucleotides outside the gene matches: 8. This CDR3 has 15 amino acids. Germline CDR1 LGHNA, CDR2 YSLEER.

The rearrangement uses TRBV30 and TRBJ1-2, with TRBD1 matching over 7 bases. This CDR3 has 12 amino acids. Trimming removed 4 bases from V and 6 bases from J; junction bases left unmatched: 5. Per germline, CDR1 GTSNPN and CDR2 SVGIG (reference sequence). CDR3 sequence: CAWNYRGHGYTF. For the CDR3, the DNA is TGTGCCTGGAATTATAGGGGGCATGGCTACACCTTC. The whole variable domain, filled in from reference TRBV30 and TRBJ1-2, reads SQTIHQWPATLVQPVGSPLSLECTVEGTSNPNLYWYRQAAGRGLQLLFYSVGIGQISSEVPQNLSASRPQDRQFILSSKKLLLSDSGFYLCAWNYRGHGYTFGSGTRLTVV.

Concerning this clonotype itself: One end of the junction varies from germline; a read error may be responsible. The CDR3 spells CASSADYHEQFF. The DNA for the CDR3 is TGTGCCAGCAGTGCTGACTACCATGAGCAGTTCTTC. The chain joins TRBV12-3 or TRBV12-4 to TRBJ2-1; tentative D call: TRBD2 (5 bases). The CDR3 runs 12 residues.

This clonotype was seen more than once but under ten times. This chain uses TRBV6-6 with TRBJ1-4; the match to TRBD1 covers 10 bases. This CDR3 has 15 residues. CDR1 and CDR2 from the germline V gene are MNHNY and SVGAGI (reference sequence). The V segment lost 4 bases and the J segment 8 bases; nucleotides outside the gene matches: 7. The CDR3 here is CASSSSDRGREKLFF. The CDR3 nucleotides are TGTGCCAGCAGTTCATCTGACAGGGGGCGCGAAAAACTGTTTTTT.

This clonotype was seen only a few times. This sequence joins TRBV7-9 and TRBJ1-1; 7 bases are a match to TRBD1. The CDR3 is 13 amino acids. Unmatched junction bases numbered 3, after V lost 5 bases and J lost 3 bases. From germline, CDR1 is SEHNR and CDR2 FQNEAQ (reference sequence). This CDR3 reads CASSRGQDTEAFF. The CDR3 nucleotides read TGTGCCAGCAGCCGAGGACAGGACACTGAAGCTTTCTTT.

The V call is TRBV6-2 or TRBV6-3, the J call TRBJ2-1, with D possibly TRBD1 on 6 matching bases. The CDR3 is 19 residues long. Deletions cut 7 bases from V and 1 base from J, with 26 bases between. CDR1 is MNHEY and CDR2 is SVGEGT in the germline V gene. The CDR3 loop reads CASNPLQGHRHLSYNEQFF. The CDR3 DNA follows: TGTGCCAGCAACCCCTTACAGGGCCACCGTCACCTTTCCTACAATGAGCAGTTCTTC.

The J gene is TRBJ2-2, the V gene TRBV7-2, with D perhaps given as TRBD1 or TRBD2 (6 bases each). Trimming removed 3 bases from V and 5 bases from J, with 13 bases in between. Germline lookup yields CDR1 SGHTA and CDR2 FQGNSA. The CDR3 runs 15 residues. The CDR3 DNA is TGTGCCAGCAGCTTGAACAGGGAGGCGACCGGGGAGCTGTTTTTT. It is translated as CASSLNREATGELFF.

The rearrangement uses TRBV18 and TRBJ2-2; D may be TRBD1 or TRBD2 (5 bases each). The V end was cut by 4 bases, the J end by 6 bases, with 18 bases between. Germline V gives CDR1 KGHSH, CDR2 LQKENI. The CDR3 covers 16 residues. The CDR3 region is CASSQTLGTKAGELFF. The CDR3, as DNA: TGTGCCAGCTCACAAACTCTGGGGACGAAGGCCGGGGAGCTGTTTTTT.

The sample holds a few counts of this clonotype. The V call is TRBV6-2 or TRBV6-3, the J call TRBJ1-1, with D possibly matching TRBD1 (5 bases). CDR1 MNHEY and CDR2 SVGEGT come from the germline V gene. The CDR3 runs to 13 residues. Trimming pared 2 bases from V and 11 bases from J, leaving 15 bases between. The CDR3 region is CASSYGGPQAAFF. The DNA of the CDR3 is TGTGCCAGCAGTTACGGGGGACCGCAGGCGGCTTTCTTT.

V gene TRBV27 combines with J gene TRBJ2-3; 8 bases agree with TRBD2. CDR1 is MNHEY and CDR2 is SMNVEV in the germline V gene (reference sequence). Germline trimming cut 7 bases from V and 4 bases from J; bases unmatched to any gene: 7. The CDR3 has 14 residues. The CDR3 region is CASTNRGGADTQYF. In nucleotides, the CDR3 is TGTGCCAGCACCAACCGGGGGGGGGCAGATACGCAGTATTTT.

This clonotype was detected many times. The chain uses TRBV2 and TRBJ2-7; 8 nucleotides agree with TRBD2. The CDR3 is 13 amino acids. Germline V lookup: CDR1 SNHLY, CDR2 FYNNEI. The trim removed 5 bases at V and 6 bases at J, leaving 6 bases unmatched. CDR3 region: CASSLGLEVEQYF. In DNA, the CDR3 is TGTGCCAGCAGTCTGGGACTAGAGGTCGAGCAGTACTTC.

This clonotype has only a few counts. The chain joins TRBV28 to TRBJ1-2; the D is unclear. In germline, CDR1 is MDHEN, CDR2 SYDVKM. V was clipped by 4 bases and J by 0 bases, with 12 bases between them. The CDR3 has 15 residues. The CDR3 here is CASSSDPATNYGYTF. CDR3 nucleotide sequence: TGTGCCAGCAGTTCCGACCCGGCAACTAACTATGGCTACACCTTC.

This clonotype has only a few counts. The V call is TRBV27, the J call TRBJ1-1; D not resolved. CDR1 is MNHEY and CDR2 is SMNVEV in the germline V gene (reference sequence). Trimming cost V 2 bases and J 8 bases, with 15 bases left between them. This CDR3 has 14 residues. CDR3 bases: TGTGCCAGCAGTTTAGTGGCAGGCGGGCAAGAAGCTTTCTTT. Its protein product is CASSLVAGGQEAFF.

This clonotype was picked up a small number of times. The chain employs TRBV20-1 and TRBJ1-1; D is ambiguous. Germline-derived CDR1 and CDR2 are DFQATT and SNEGSKA (reference sequence). The ends were cut back, 6 bases at V and 0 bases at J, with 17 bases in the middle. The CDR3 is 15 amino acids. CDR3 protein: CSARKLVGLNTEAFF. For the CDR3, the DNA is TGCAGTGCCCGTAAGCTAGTTGGGTTGAACACTGAAGCTTTCTTT.

This clonotype has a handful of counts. The chain recombines TRBV20-1 with TRBJ2-4; 8 nucleotides match TRBD2. Germline CDR1 is DFQATT and CDR2 is SNEGSKA (reference sequence). This CDR3 contains 15 residues. The V and J ends lost 0 bases and 8 bases, in that order; junction bases with no gene match: 9. CDR3 region: CSARDPRGLVHIQYF. The CDR3 DNA is TGCAGTGCTAGAGATCCTCGGGGACTAGTACACATTCAGTACTTC.

This clonotype was detected a few times. The CDR3 DNA sequence: TGTGCCAGCAGCTCCCCTCGGGTCAGGGTGAGGACTGAAGCTTTCTTT. Protein: CASSSPRVRVRTEAFF. This rearrangement joins TRBV7-8 to TRBJ1-1; D may be TRBD1 (5 bases). Germline CDR1 is SGHVS and CDR2 is FQNEAQ. The CDR3 is 16 residues long. V dropped 4 bases and J dropped 5 bases, with 20 bases sitting between them.

There are a few counts of this clonotype. This rearrangement joins TRBV4-1 to TRBJ2-7; D is ambiguous. The length of the CDR3 is 13 residues. Looked up from germline, CDR1 is MGHRA and CDR2 is YSYEKL. V lost 3 bases and J lost 3, with 9 bases in between. CDR3 coding DNA: TGCGCCAGCAGCCAGGACGCTGACTACGAGCAGTACTTC. Translation gives CASSQDADYEQYF.

This clonotype was observed many times. V gene TRBV7-9 combines with J gene TRBJ1-2; 7 bases are shared with TRBD1. The V segment lost 3 bases and the J segment 7 bases; nucleotides outside the gene matches: 2. Germline loops: CDR1 SEHNR, CDR2 FQNEAQ (reference sequence). The CDR3 spans 12 residues. The CDR3 sequence is CASSFAGGGYTF. The CDR3 coding sequence is TGTGCCAGCAGCTTTGCAGGGGGTGGCTACACCTTC.

The chain uses TRBV12-3 or TRBV12-4 and TRBJ2-1; 9 bases agree with TRBD2. Losses at the gene ends were 4 bases for V and 4 bases for J; bases not matched to a gene: 8. The CDR3 extends over 16 amino acids. Written as DNA, the CDR3 is TGTGCCAGCAGTTCCGACATGACTAGCGGTTACAATGAGCAGTTCTTC. It is translated as CASSSDMTSGYNEQFF.

This sequence joins TRBV5-1 and TRBJ2-3, with TRBD1 matching 8 bases. The CDR3 sequence is 15 residues long. V was pared by 5 bases and J by 3 bases, with 8 bases of the junction left unmatched. Germline V lookup: CDR1 SGHRS, CDR2 YFSETQ. As DNA, the CDR3 is TGCGCCAGCAGGCTTCAAACAGGGGGGACAGATACGCAGTATTTT. Encoded protein: CASRLQTGGTDTQYF.

This clonotype appeared a few times. The chain links TRBV5-1 to TRBJ1-2; D gene uncertain. Trimming left V 6 bases short and J 8 bases short, with 17 bases between. This CDR3 region has 13 residues. Germline loops: CDR1 SGHRS, CDR2 YFSETQ. This CDR3 is CASTSDPSSGYTF. CDR3 bases: TGCGCCAGCACCTCCGACCCCTCAAGCGGCTACACCTTC.

In its sample, this clonotype was seen a few times. The CDR3 bases are TGTGCCAGCAGCCCCATGACCGGGACAGGGTGGAATGAAAAACTGTTTTTT. Translation: CASSPMTGTGWNEKLFF. The chain links TRBV9 to TRBJ1-4; 9 bases match TRBD1. The J segment lost 5 bases and the V segment lost 4 bases, leaving 12 bases of the junction unmatched. The CDR3 spans 17 residues. Germline CDR1 SGDLS, CDR2 YYNGEE.

This clonotype showed up just a few times. The rearrangement links TRBV6-1 to TRBJ2-6; maybe TRBD2 (6 bases). Trimming shortened V by 5 bases and J by 4 bases, and 12 bases separated the two germline ends. The CDR3 runs to 15 residues. Germline lookup yields CDR1 MNHNS and CDR2 SASEGT. In nucleotides, the CDR3 is TGTGCCAGCAGTCACGGGGAGGCCGGGGCCAACGTCCTGACTTTC. Protein product: CASSHGEAGANVLTF.

This clonotype turned up a few times. The rearrangement links TRBV5-1 to TRBJ2-5, with D uncertain. The CDR3 sequence is 11 residues long. Trimming took 7 bases from V and 3 from J, leaving 7 bases between them. In germline, CDR1 is SGHRS, CDR2 YFSETQ. The CDR3 is CASGIEETQYF. The CDR3 nucleotides are TGCGCCAGCGGAATCGAAGAGACCCAGTACTTC.

This clonotype was recorded a few times. This chain joins TRBV4-1 and TRBJ1-1; tentative D call: TRBD1 (5 bases). Trimming shortened V by 1 base and J by 0 bases, and 12 bases separated the two germline ends. The CDR3 spans 16 residues. Germline CDR1 reads MGHRA; CDR2 reads YSYEKL. The CDR3 region is CASSQGNWGMNTEAFF. In DNA form, the CDR3 reads TGCGCCAGCAGCCAAGGAAATTGGGGCATGAACACTGAAGCTTTCTTT.

There are a few counts of this clonotype. The V gene is TRBV6-2 or TRBV6-3, the J gene TRBJ2-1; D gene unclear. V was trimmed by 0 bases and J by 6 bases, leaving 9 bases between them. The CDR3 runs to 14 residues. Germline V gene sequence: CDR1 MNHEY, CDR2 SVGEGT. DNA of the CDR3: TGTGCCAGCAGTTACTCCAGGTCGGTCAATGAGCAGTTCTTC. Translating gives CASSYSRSVNEQFF.

This clonotype was seen a few times. The chain is built from TRBV7-8 and TRBJ1-6; perhaps TRBD1 as D (6 bases). The CDR3 has 15 amino acids. Between the trimmed V and J ends, which lost 1 base and 6 bases, there was a span of 10 bases. The germline CDR1 and CDR2 sequences are SGHVS and FQNEAQ. The CDR3 bases are TGTGCCAGCAGCTTAGACGGACAGAGTAATTCACCCCTCCACTTT. Translated, it gives CASSLDGQSNSPLHF. The full variable domain, completed using reference TRBV7-8 and TRBJ1-6, is GAGVSQSPRYKVAKRGQDVALRCDPISGHVSLFWYQQALGQGPEFLTYFQNEAQLDKSGLPSDRFFAERPEGSVSTLKIQRTQQEDSAVYLCASSLDGQSNSPLHFGNGTRLTVT.